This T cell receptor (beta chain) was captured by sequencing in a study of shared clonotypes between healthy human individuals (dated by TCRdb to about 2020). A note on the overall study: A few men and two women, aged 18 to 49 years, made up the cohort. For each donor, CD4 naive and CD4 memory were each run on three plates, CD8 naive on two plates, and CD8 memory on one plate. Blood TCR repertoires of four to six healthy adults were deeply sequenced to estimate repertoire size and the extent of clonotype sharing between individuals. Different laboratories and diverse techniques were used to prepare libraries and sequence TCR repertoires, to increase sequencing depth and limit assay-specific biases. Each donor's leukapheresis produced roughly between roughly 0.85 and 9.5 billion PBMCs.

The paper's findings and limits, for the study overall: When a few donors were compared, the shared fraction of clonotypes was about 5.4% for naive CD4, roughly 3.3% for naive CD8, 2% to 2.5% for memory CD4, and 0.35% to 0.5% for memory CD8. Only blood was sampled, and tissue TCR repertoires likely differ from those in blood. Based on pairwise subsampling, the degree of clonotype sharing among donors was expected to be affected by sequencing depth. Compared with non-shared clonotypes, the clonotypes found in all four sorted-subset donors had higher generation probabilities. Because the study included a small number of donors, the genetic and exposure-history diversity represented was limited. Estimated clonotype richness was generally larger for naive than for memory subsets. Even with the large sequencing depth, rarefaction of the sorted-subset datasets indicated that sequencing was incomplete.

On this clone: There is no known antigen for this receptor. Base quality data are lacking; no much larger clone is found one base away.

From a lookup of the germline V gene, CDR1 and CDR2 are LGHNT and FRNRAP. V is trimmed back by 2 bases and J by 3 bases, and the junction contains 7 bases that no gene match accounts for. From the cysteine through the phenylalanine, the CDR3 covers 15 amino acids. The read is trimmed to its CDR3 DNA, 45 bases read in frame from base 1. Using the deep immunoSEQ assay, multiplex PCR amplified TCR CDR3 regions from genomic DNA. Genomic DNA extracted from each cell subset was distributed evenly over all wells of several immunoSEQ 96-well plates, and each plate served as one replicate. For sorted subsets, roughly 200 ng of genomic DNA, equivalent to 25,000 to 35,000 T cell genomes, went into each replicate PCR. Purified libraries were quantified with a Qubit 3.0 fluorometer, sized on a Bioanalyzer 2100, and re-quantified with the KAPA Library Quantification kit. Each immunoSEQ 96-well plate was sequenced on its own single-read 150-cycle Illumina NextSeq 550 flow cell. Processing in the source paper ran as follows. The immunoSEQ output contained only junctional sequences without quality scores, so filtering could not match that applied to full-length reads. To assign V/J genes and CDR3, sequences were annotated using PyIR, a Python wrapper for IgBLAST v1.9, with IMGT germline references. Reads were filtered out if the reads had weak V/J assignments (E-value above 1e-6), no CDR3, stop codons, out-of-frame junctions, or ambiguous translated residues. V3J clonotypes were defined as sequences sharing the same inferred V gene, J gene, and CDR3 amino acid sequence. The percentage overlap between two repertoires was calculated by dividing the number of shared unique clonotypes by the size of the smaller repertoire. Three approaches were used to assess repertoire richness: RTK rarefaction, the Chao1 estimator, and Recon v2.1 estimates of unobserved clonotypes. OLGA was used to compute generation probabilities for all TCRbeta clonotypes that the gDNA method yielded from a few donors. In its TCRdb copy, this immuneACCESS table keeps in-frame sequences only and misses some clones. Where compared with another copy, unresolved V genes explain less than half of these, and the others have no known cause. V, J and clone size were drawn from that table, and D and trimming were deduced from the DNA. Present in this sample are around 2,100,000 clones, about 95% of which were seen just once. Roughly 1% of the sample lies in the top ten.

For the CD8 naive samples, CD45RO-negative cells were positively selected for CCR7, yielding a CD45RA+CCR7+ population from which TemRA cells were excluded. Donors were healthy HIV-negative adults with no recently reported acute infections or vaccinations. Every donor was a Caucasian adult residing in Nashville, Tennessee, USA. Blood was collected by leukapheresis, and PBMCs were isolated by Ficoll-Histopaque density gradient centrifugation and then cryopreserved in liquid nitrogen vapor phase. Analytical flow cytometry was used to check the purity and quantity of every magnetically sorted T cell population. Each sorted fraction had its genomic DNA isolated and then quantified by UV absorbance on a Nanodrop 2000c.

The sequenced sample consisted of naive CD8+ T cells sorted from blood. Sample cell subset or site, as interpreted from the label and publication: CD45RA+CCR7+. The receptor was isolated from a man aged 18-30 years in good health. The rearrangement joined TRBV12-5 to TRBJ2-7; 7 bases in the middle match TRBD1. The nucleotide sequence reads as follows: TGTGCTAGTGGTTTGTCCCGGACAGGATACTACGAGCAGTACTTC. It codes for CASGLSRTGYYEQYF.